The rows below give T cell receptor beta chains drawn from one sample of a study of blood T cell repertoires in COVID-19. Some clones are missing from TCRdb's copy, which holds only in-frame ones; the method was immunoSEQ multiplex PCR. This sample has tens of thousands of clones, with roughly 93% found just once. Specimen: peripheral blood. These receptors were obtained from a human donor in a cohort sampled during active COVID-19. Each CDR3 is given without its conserved first and last residue.

j_gene,v_gene,CDR3aa
TRBJ2-7,TRBV6-2/TRBV6-3,ASSWASSYEQY
TRBJ1-6,TRBV13,ASSLGDRGLGNSPLH
TRBJ1-5,TRBV5-6,ASSLGTAMGRPQH
TRBJ1-1,TRBV19,ASSITSGSTEAF
TRBJ2-2,TRBV5-6,ASSYDRGLNTGELF
TRBJ1-1,TRBV6-5,ASSYSPREGVTEAF
TRBJ1-6,TRBV27,ASSPGLLGETNNSPLH
TRBJ2-1,TRBV7-2,ASSLDESSYNEQF
TRBJ2-7,TRBV2,ASSDRTRLTILEQY
TRBJ2-3,TRBV28,ASSYSTDTQY
TRBJ2-1,TRBV7-9,ASSPAGGPNNEQF
TRBJ1-1,TRBV6-5,ASKRDSEGTEAF